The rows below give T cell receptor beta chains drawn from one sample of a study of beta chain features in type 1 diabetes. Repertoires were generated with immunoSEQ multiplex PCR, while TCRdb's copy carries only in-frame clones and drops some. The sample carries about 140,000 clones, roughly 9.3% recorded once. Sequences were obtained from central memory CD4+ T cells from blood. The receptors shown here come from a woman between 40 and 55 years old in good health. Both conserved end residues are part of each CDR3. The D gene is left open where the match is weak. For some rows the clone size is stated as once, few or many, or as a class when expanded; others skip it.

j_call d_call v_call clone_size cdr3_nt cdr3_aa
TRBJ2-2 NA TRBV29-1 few TGCAGCGTTGGACAGCACACCGGGGAGCTGTTTTTT CSVGQHTGELFF
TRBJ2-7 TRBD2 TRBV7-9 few TGTGCCAGCAGCCGGGAGGGGGGGTCCTACGAGCAGTACTTC CASSREGGSYEQYF
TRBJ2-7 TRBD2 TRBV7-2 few TGTGCCAGCAGCTTGGCTGCGGGGGGTCACGAGCAGTACTTC CASSLAAGGHEQYF
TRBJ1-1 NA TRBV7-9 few TGTGCCAGCAGCTTAGCGGGCAAGAACACTGAAGCTTTCTTT CASSLAGKNTEAFF
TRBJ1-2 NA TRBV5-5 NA TGTGCCAGCAGCTTGGAGAGGCGCCTTCCTGGCTACACCTTC CASSLERRLPGYTF
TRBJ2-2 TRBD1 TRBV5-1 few TGCGCCAGCAGCCGTTCGGGACAGGGCACCGGGGAGCTGTTTTTT CASSRSGQGTGELFF
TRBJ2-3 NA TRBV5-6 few TGTGCCAGCAGACCAGGGGCCGATACGCAGTATTTT CASRPGADTQYF
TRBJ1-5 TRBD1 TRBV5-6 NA TGTGCCAGCAGCTGGCGACAGGGAGGTGGCAATCAGCCCCAGCATTTT CASSWRQGGGNQPQHF
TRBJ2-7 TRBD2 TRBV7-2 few TGTGCCAGCAGCCAAGGACTAGCGGGCGAGCAGTACTTC CASSQGLAGEQYF
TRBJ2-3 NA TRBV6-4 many TGTGCCAGCAGTGCGGGGGACGACACAGATACGCAGTATTTT CASSAGDDTDTQYF
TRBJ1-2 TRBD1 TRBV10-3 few TGTGCCATCCGGGGGGAGGGACAGGGGGCAAGTGGTGGCTACACCTTC CAIRGEGQGASGGYTF
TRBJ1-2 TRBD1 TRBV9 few TGTGCCAGCAGCGTAGGACAGGGCGCCTATGGCTACACCTTC CASSVGQGAYGYTF
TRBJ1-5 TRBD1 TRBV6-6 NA TGTGCCAGCAGCTTGGGGACAGCCCTTAATCAGCCCCAGCATTTT CASSLGTALNQPQHF
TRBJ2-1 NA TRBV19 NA TGTGCCAGTAGTATGGGAGTGTGGATTAGCGCGGACAATGAGCAGTTCTTC CASSMGVWISADNEQFF
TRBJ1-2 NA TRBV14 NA TGTGCCAGCAGCCCCCGTAGGACAAGTGGCTACACCTTC CASSPRRTSGYTF
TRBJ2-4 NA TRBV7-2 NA TGTGCCAGCAGCCCCGAGGCTGCGACCAAAAACATTCAGTACTTC CASSPEAATKNIQYF
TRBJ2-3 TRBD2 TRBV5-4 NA TGTGCCAGCAGCTTGCTAGCGGACCTGACAGATACGCAGTATTTT CASSLLADLTDTQYF
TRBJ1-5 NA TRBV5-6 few TGTGCCAGCAGCCCGTTCAGGTCCACAGGGTTAGGGCAGCCCCAGCATTTT CASSPFRSTGLGQPQHF
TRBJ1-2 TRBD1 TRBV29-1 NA TGCAGCGTGGCGGGACAGGGTCATGGCTACACCTTC CSVAGQGHGYTF
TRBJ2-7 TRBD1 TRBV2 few TGTGCCAGCAGGCAGGACAGGGCTATATTCTACGAGCAGTACTTC CASRQDRAIFYEQYF
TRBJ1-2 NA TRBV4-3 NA TGCGCCAGCAGCCAAGTTAATCTCGCAGGGCGGGGTCGAGGCTACACCTTC CASSQVNLAGRGRGYTF
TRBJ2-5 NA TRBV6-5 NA TGTGCCAGCAGTTACTCCATCCAAGAGACCCAGTACTTC CASSYSIQETQYF